The subject of this entry is one T cell receptor (beta chain). Authors' analysis steps: Amplification of reference gene primers provided the estimated nucleated cell counts. Clones were sequenced by immunoSEQ multiplex PCR, and TCRdb holds only the in-frame ones, with some missing. That table gives V, J and clone size, and the DNA gave D and trimming. The sample lists 150,000 to 200,000 clones; approximately 80% were seen once. This entry belongs to a study of blood T cell repertoires in COVID-19. Study-wide context: The origin of the acute and convalescent COVID-19 samples was the United States, Italy and Spain.

Cohort 3 donors were reported recovered after two negative PCRs, clearance, or symptom resolution. This sequence originates from a man aged 35 to 55 who had recovered from COVID-19. Sequences were obtained from PBMCs or T cells enriched from blood (not recorded which).

The CDR3 here is CASSLTSGRGVQETQYF. DNA of the CDR3: TGTGCCAGCAGCTTAACATCCGGGCGGGGGGTCCAAGAGACCCAGTACTTC. The chain joins TRBV7-3 to TRBJ2-5; 8 bases agree with TRBD2. Germline trimming cut 0 bases from V and 1 base from J; bases unmatched to any gene: 7. The germline V gene has CDR1 SGHTA and CDR2 FQGTGA. The CDR3 runs 17 residues.